The clone carrying this T cell receptor (beta chain) has at least ten counts. Its antigen is unidentified. The ends lost 6 bases at V and 3 bases at J; junction bases unmatched: 3. From germline, CDR1 is KGHSH and CDR2 LQKENI. This CDR3 is built from 14 residues. Produced via immunoSEQ multiplex PCR; TCRdb's table is partial and in-frame only. The table lists 850,000 to 1,200,000 clones, around 74% of them singletons. These data are taken from a study of shared clonotypes between healthy human individuals. General study findings and limits: Across a handful of donors, naive CD4 shared around 5%, naive CD8 more than 3%, memory CD4 less than 2.5%, memory CD8 about 0.4%.

This sequence originates from a man younger than 35 in good health. Material: memory CD4+ T cells sorted from blood. As to subset: CD45RA-negative fraction. The chain is built from TRBV18 and TRBJ2-7; TRBD2 matches at 12 bases. The CDR3 DNA sequence: TGTGCCAGCTCGCAGACTAGCGGGAGCTACGAGCAGTACTTC. It is translated as CASSQTSGSYEQYF.